The 24 T cell receptor beta chains reported below all come from one sample, sequenced in a study of tissue T cells after allogeneic stem cell transplantation. Sequencing was performed with immunoSEQ multiplex PCR; in TCRdb, only in-frame clones are kept and a portion is missing. The sample includes around 50,000 clones, around 70% of them seen just once. Sequenced: sorted cells pooled from one or two spleens. Receptors were obtained from a pool of C57BL/6 mice in good health.

Notes on this clone: Germline and genes: mouse. The read ends 1 residue shy of where the CDR3 ends; the end is completed using the germline J gene. V gene TRBV13-1 combines with J gene TRBJ2-5; D is perhaps TRBD1 or TRBD2 (5 bases each). Germline-derived CDR1 and CDR2 are NSHNY and SYGAGN. The CDR3 covers 13 residues. The ends were cut back, 3 bases at V and 0 bases at J, with 5 bases in the middle. The CDR3: CASSGDNQDTQYF. CDR3 DNA, as far as it was read: TGTGCCAGCAGTGGGGACAACCAAGACACCCAGTAC.

Worth noting for this clone: Genes and germline are mouse. The read ends 1 residue before the CDR3 terminus; that terminus is restored from the germline J gene. V usage is TRBV5 and J usage is TRBJ2-7; D perhaps matches TRBD2 (6 bases). In germline, CDR1 is LGHNA, CDR2 YNLKQL (reference sequence). V was clipped by 0 bases and J by 6 bases, with 6 bases between them. The CDR3 has 12 residues. The covered CDR3 bases are TGTGCCAGCAGCCAAGATGGGGGTGAACAGTAC. It specifies CASSQDGGEQY. The complete CDR3 reads CASSQDGGEQYF.

Worth noting for this clone: Any gene name here is a mouse gene name. The observed sequence ends 1 residue before the CDR3 terminus, with the missing tail filled in from the germline J gene. This rearrangement joins TRBV17 to TRBJ2-5; 8 bases are a match to TRBD1. Per germline, CDR1 MNHDT and CDR2 YYDKIL. The junction had 4 bases not matched to a gene; V was cut back by 2 bases and J by 0 bases. The CDR3 has 16 residues. CDR3 DNA, as far as it was read: TGTGCTAGCAGTAGACGGACAGGGCTTAACCAAGACACCCAGTAC. Encoded protein: CASSRRTGLNQDTQY. The entire CDR3 protein is CASSRRTGLNQDTQYF. The full variable domain, completed using reference TRBV17 and TRBJ2-5, is DTTVKQNPRYKLARVGKPVNLICSQTMNHDTMYWYQKKPNQAPKLLLFYYDKILNREADTFEKFQSSRPNNSFCSLYIGSAGLEYSAMYLCASSRRTGLNQDTQYFGPGTRLLVL.

On this clone itself: Germline and genes: mouse. The sequence runs out 1 residue before the end of the CDR3; the remainder is reconstructed from the germline J gene. The chain couples TRBV13-2 to TRBJ1-3; D is undetermined. Germline loops: CDR1 NNHNN, CDR2 SYGAGS (reference sequence). V was pared by 1 base and J by 0 bases, with 5 bases between. This CDR3 region has 14 residues. CDR3 sequence reads: CASGDFHSGNTLYF. CDR3 bases read: TGTGCCAGCGGTGATTTCCATTCTGGAAATACGCTCTAT.

Turning to this clone: Genes here carry mouse names. The sequence runs out 1 residue before the end of the CDR3; the remainder is reconstructed from the germline J gene. The J gene is TRBJ2-7, the V gene TRBV2, with D possibly matching TRBD2 (5 bases). Germline loops: CDR1 LGHNA, CDR2 YSYQKL. The ends were cut back, 0 bases at V and 7 bases at J, with 13 bases in the middle. The CDR3 length is 14 residues. CDR3 sequence reads: CASSQDGVLIEQYF. CDR3 bases read: TGTGCCAGCAGCCAAGATGGGGTTCTTATAGAACAGTAC.

Only one count was recorded for this clone. Genes and germline come from the mouse. The DNA ends 1 residue before the CDR3 does, and the rest of the CDR3 is filled in from the germline J gene. The chain joins TRBV3 to TRBJ2-7, with 7 bases lining up with TRBD2. This CDR3 spans 16 amino acids. V lost 1 base, J lost 0 bases, and 6 bases stayed unmatched. Germline assignment: CDR1 SNHLY and CDR2 FYNGKV (reference sequence). The sequenced part of the CDR3 DNA is TGTGCCAGCAGCTTAGAAATCTGGGGGAGCTCCTATGAACAGTAC. Protein: CASSLEIWGSSYEQY. The full CDR3 is CASSLEIWGSSYEQYF.

A word on this clone: Gene and germline names: mouse. The read is 1 residue too short to cover the CDR3 end, so that end is filled in from the germline J gene. V usage is TRBV16 and J usage is TRBJ2-4; maybe TRBD1 (5 bases). The CDR3 is made up of 15 amino acids. The germline V gene encodes CDR1 SGHSA and CDR2 FRNQAP. Trimming left V 0 bases short and J 0 bases short, with 7 bases between. The part of the CDR3 DNA that was read is TGTGCAAGCAGCTTAGATGAGGGGAGTCAAAACACCTTGTAC. It codes for CASSLDEGSQNTLY. The full CDR3 is CASSLDEGSQNTLYF.

Remarks on this clone: The gene symbols are mouse symbols. The DNA ends 1 residue before the CDR3 does, and the rest of the CDR3 is filled in from the germline J gene. This rearrangement joins TRBV1 to TRBJ1-3, with 7 bases matching TRBD1. CDR1 and CDR2 from the germline V gene are NSQYPW and LRSPGD (reference sequence). This CDR3 is 15 amino acids long. The ends lost 0 bases at V and 4 bases at J; junction bases unmatched: 3. The DNA read from the CDR3 is TGCACCTGCAGTGCAGAGCCAGGGGGAGGAAATACGCTCTAT. Amino acids: CTCSAEPGGGNTLY. The complete CDR3 reads CTCSAEPGGGNTLYF.

As concerns this clone: Each gene name is a mouse one. The DNA ends 1 residue before the CDR3 does, and the rest of the CDR3 is filled in from the germline J gene. V is TRBV13-2 and J is TRBJ1-4; D gene unclear. CDR1 is NNHNN and CDR2 is SYGAGS in the germline V gene (reference sequence). With 3 bases removed from V and 1 base from J, the gap between germline ends came to 4 bases. The CDR3 is 13 amino acids. The CDR3 sequence is CASGANSNERLFF. CDR3 bases read: TGTGCCAGCGGTGCAAATTCCAACGAAAGATTATTT.

Notes on this clone: The gene symbols are mouse symbols. From the germline J gene comes the end of the CDR3, since the read stops 1 residue before it. The chain carries TRBV12-1 and TRBJ1-4, with 9 bases that match TRBD1. The V gene's germline CDR1 is SGHSN and CDR2 HYEKVE. The CDR3 covers 16 residues. With V trimmed by 1 base and J by 0 bases, 2 bases remained unmatched. CDR3 protein: CASSLDRGISNERLFF. The DNA read from the CDR3 is TGTGCCAGCTCTCTGGACAGGGGAATTTCCAACGAAAGATTATTT.

As concerns this clone: Germline and genes here are mouse. The CDR3 is cut off 1 residue early in the read; its end comes from the germline J gene. The gene calls are TRBV5 and TRBJ2-4, with D hard to call. There are 12 residues in the CDR3. Germline V gene lookup returns CDR1 LGHNA and CDR2 YNLKQL (reference sequence). V lost 0 bases to trimming and J lost 7 bases, with 5 bases between them. The part of the CDR3 DNA that was read is TGTGCCAGCAGCCAAGATTTTCACACCTTGTAC. This sequence encodes CASSQDFHTLY. The whole CDR3 is CASSQDFHTLYF.

With regard to this clone: The gene symbols are mouse symbols. The sequence runs out 1 residue before the end of the CDR3; the remainder is reconstructed from the germline J gene. This rearrangement joins TRBV13-2 to TRBJ1-2; D perhaps matches TRBD1 (5 bases). The CDR3 length is 14 residues. V was cut by 1 base and J by 0 bases, with 7 bases left in between. In germline, CDR1 is NNHNN, CDR2 SYGAGS (reference sequence). The CDR3 here is CASGDSGANSDYTF. The covered CDR3 bases are TGTGCCAGCGGTGATTCGGGGGCAAACTCCGACTACACC.

In its sample, this clone was seen a few times. These gene names are mouse names. The CDR3 end falls 1 residue outside the read, so it is completed with the germline J gene. The gene calls are TRBV12-2 and TRBJ2-7; TRBD2 is a possible D gene (6 bases). From germline, CDR1 is SGHLS and CDR2 HYDKME. This CDR3 comprises 13 residues. Trimming left V 0 bases short and J 1 base short, with 6 bases between. CDR3: CASSLGGSYEQYF. The part of the CDR3 DNA that was read is TGTGCCAGCTCTCTCGGGGGGTCCTATGAACAGTAC.

Concerning this clone: Genes and germline come from the mouse. CDR3 in amino acids: CASRPDSSYEQYF. The DNA read from the CDR3 is TGTGCCAGCAGGCCTGACAGCTCCTATGAACAGTAC. The chain has TRBV15 and TRBJ2-7; possible D gene TRBD1, 5 bases. The read ends 1 residue shy of where the CDR3 ends; the end is completed using the germline J gene. The ends were cut back, 6 bases at V and 0 bases at J, with 9 bases in the middle. The germline gives CDR1 SGHND, CDR2 FRSKSL. The CDR3 totals 13 residues.

On this clone: Each gene name is a mouse one. The read halts 1 residue ahead of the CDR3 end, with the missing end drawn from the germline J gene. The sample has other DNA sequences that encode this CDR3 too. The chain recombines TRBV2 with TRBJ1-3; D is unclear. The germline V gene encodes CDR1 LGHNA and CDR2 YSYQKL. Deletions cut 0 bases from V and 0 bases from J, with 6 bases between. CDR3 size: 15 residues. CDR3 bases read: TGTGCCAGCAGCCAAGATCCGTCTTCTGGAAATACGCTCTAT. Translated, it gives CASSQDPSSGNTLY. The whole CDR3 reads CASSQDPSSGNTLYF. Complete variable domain (other parts from reference TRBV2 and TRBJ1-3): DPKIIQKPKYLVAVTGSEKILICEQYLGHNAMYWYRQSAKKPLEFMFSYSYQKLMDNQTASSRFQPQSSKKNHLDLQITALKPDDSATYFCASSQDPSSGNTLYFGEGSRLIVV.

As regards this clone: The germline and genes are mouse ones. The sequenced fragment ends 1 residue before the CDR3 boundary, so the rest is inferred from the germline J gene. This chain uses TRBV4 with TRBJ1-6; a weak D match, TRBD1 (6 bases). TRBJ1-6 is treated as an ORF (open reading frame) with a function not yet certain. The CDR3 runs to 15 residues. Germline loops: CDR1 LGHDT, CDR2 YNNKQL (reference sequence). V dropped 5 bases and J dropped 2 bases, with 10 bases sitting between them. CDR3 amino acids: CASSAGTTYNSPLYF. The sequenced CDR3 bases are TGTGCCAGCAGCGCCGGGACAACCTATAATTCGCCCCTCTAC.

This clone occurred once. Mouse germline and gene names are used. The CDR3 end falls 1 residue outside the read, so it is completed with the germline J gene. The chain is built from TRBV20 and TRBJ1-1; 7 bases fit TRBD1. The CDR3 runs 13 residues. CDR1 and CDR2 (germline): GFQATS, STVNSAI. The trim removed 1 base at V and 3 bases at J, leaving 2 bases unmatched. CDR3 DNA (partial): TGTGGTGCTAGGGGACAGGGACACACAGAAGTCTTC. Amino acids: CGARGQGHTEVF. The entire CDR3 is CGARGQGHTEVFF.

This clone was seen only a few times. Gene names and germline refer to mouse. From the germline J gene comes the end of the CDR3, since the read stops 1 residue before it. The chain links TRBV13-2 to TRBJ2-1, with D uncertain. Trimming removed 1 base from V and 1 base from J, with 6 bases in between. CDR1 is NNHNN and CDR2 is SYGAGS in the germline V gene (reference sequence). CDR3 length: 14 amino acids. The sequenced part of the CDR3 DNA is TGTGCCAGCGGTGATCTGGTGAACTATGCTGAGCAGTTC. Translated: CASGDLVNYAEQF. The entire CDR3 is CASGDLVNYAEQFF.

Notes on this clone: Mouse gene names and germline throughout. The read finishes 1 residue shy of the CDR3 end, and the germline J gene is used to complete it. The V and J genes are TRBV5 and TRBJ1-2; TRBD1 matches at 7 bases. J was trimmed by 3 bases and V by 0 bases; bases with no gene match: 4. Germline assignment: CDR1 LGHNA and CDR2 YNLKQL (reference sequence). The CDR3 spans 15 residues. CDR3 DNA (partial): TGTGCCAGCAGCCAAGAGGCCAGGGGGGACTCCGACTACACC. Encoded protein: CASSQEARGDSDYT. The CDR3 as a whole reads CASSQEARGDSDYTF.

As to this clone: Gene names are the mouse ones. The read terminates 1 residue ahead of where the CDR3 ends, so the germline J gene completes it. The J gene is TRBJ2-3, the V gene TRBV3; TRBD2 aligns across 12 bases. V lost 4 bases and J lost 4; bases outside the gene matches: 3. The CDR3 is 15 amino acids. CDR1 and CDR2 (germline): SNHLY, FYNGKV (reference sequence). Partial CDR3 DNA: TGTGCCAGCAGCTCCGGGACTGGGGGGTCAGAAACGCTGTAT. Translating it yields CASSSGTGGSETLY. The whole CDR3 protein reads CASSSGTGGSETLYF.

A note on this clone: Here the gene names and germline are mouse. The read terminates 1 residue ahead of where the CDR3 ends, so the germline J gene completes it. V is TRBV13-1 and J is TRBJ1-6; weak D call: TRBD1 (6 bases). TRBJ1-6 belongs to the ORF category, with a function that is uncertain. Trimming cost V 0 bases and J 0 bases, with 13 bases left between them. CDR3 length: 18 residues. Germline V gene data show CDR1 as NSHNY and CDR2 as SYGAGN. The CDR3 here is CASSDALGQNSYNSPLYF. The part of the CDR3 DNA that was read is TGTGCCAGCAGTGATGCCCTGGGACAAAATTCCTATAATTCGCCCCTCTAC.

About this clone itself: Gene names and germline match the mouse. The missing CDR3 end, 1 residue past where the read stops, is filled in from the germline J gene. V usage is TRBV29 and J usage is TRBJ1-1, with D maybe TRBD1 (6 bases). Germline CDR1 MSHET, CDR2 SYDVDS. The CDR3 sequence is 14 residues long. The V end lost 7 bases, the J end lost 0 bases, and 12 bases lay between the germline ends. The CDR3 bases that were read are TGTGCTAGCATAGCACAGGGAGCAAACACAGAAGTCTTC. Protein sequence: CASIAQGANTEVF. The complete CDR3 reads CASIAQGANTEVFF.

Regarding this clone: The genes are named according to mouse. With the read ending 1 residue before the CDR3 end, the germline J gene is used to fill in that end. This chain connects TRBV20 to TRBJ2-7; unclear D gene. The CDR3 runs 14 residues. V dropped 2 bases and J dropped 0 bases, with 11 bases sitting between them. CDR1 and CDR2 from the germline V gene are GFQATS and STVNSAI. The DNA read from the CDR3 is TGTGGTGCTAGGAGCAGGAGGAGCTCCTATGAACAGTAC. It is translated as CGARSRRSSYEQY. The CDR3, in full, reads CGARSRRSSYEQYF.

Comment on this clone: Mouse gene names apply. From the germline J gene comes the end of the CDR3, since the read stops 1 residue before it. This chain connects TRBV19 to TRBJ2-7; D remains unclear. The CDR3 spans 10 residues. Germline CDR1 and CDR2: FNHDT and SITEND (reference sequence). Trimming removed 7 bases from V and 6 bases from J, with 8 bases in between. The part of the CDR3 DNA that was read is TGTGCCAGCCGCGGGGTTGAACAGTAC. Protein sequence: CASRGVEQY. The full CDR3 protein reads CASRGVEQYF.